The 10 T cell receptor beta chains below all came from one sample that was sequenced in a study of human T cells and chemical hapten exposure. Time point denoted: patch test 1, 2 weeks after DPC sensitization. As for treatment: therapeutic diphenylcyclopropenone sensitization with weekly scalp DPC. Using its own MiXCR run on the RACE reads, TCRdb lists one record per CDR3 protein. Among around 99,000 distinct CDR3 sequences listed, 9.5% to 15% were seen once. The sequencing used whole blood, collected in connection with sensitization to the hapten diphenylcyclopropenone (DPC). The receptors were gathered from a woman aged 35 to 49 with alopecia areata. Some clones in this sample may be carry-over from other donors' samples.

In this sample, this clonotype turned up many times. The chain joins TRBV5-1 to TRBJ2-7, with no clear D. CDR1 and CDR2 from the germline V gene are SGHRS and YFSETQ. The V end lost 4 bases, the J end lost 9 bases, and 2 bases lay between the germline ends. This CDR3 contains 8 residues. The CDR3, as DNA: TGCGCCAGCAGCGGGCAGTACTTC. It is translated as CASSGQYF.

The CDR3 bases are TGCAGCGTAGCCCCTCCGGGAGATACGCAGTATTTT. Protein: CSVAPPGDTQYF. This chain uses TRBV29-1 with TRBJ2-3; no firm D call. V lost 6 bases and J 5 bases, leaving 12 bases between the germline ends. CDR1 is SQVTM, CDR2 ANQGSEA, per germline. The CDR3 runs to 12 residues.

This clonotype was observed many times. This chain uses TRBV30 with TRBJ1-5; D not resolved. The germline V and J ends were trimmed by 1 base and 2 bases, with 9 bases remaining between them. This CDR3 has 14 residues. Germline V CDR1 and CDR2: GTSNPN, SVGIG (reference sequence). The CDR3: CAWSGSSRNQPQHF. The CDR3 coding sequence is TGTGCCTGGAGTGGCAGCTCCCGCAATCAGCCCCAGCATTTT. Looking up the rest from reference TRBV30 and TRBJ1-5 gives the full variable domain: SQTIHQWPATLVQPVGSPLSLECTVEGTSNPNLYWYRQAAGRGLQLLFYSVGIGQISSEVPQNLSASRPQDRQFILSSKKLLLSDSGFYLCAWSGSSRNQPQHFGDGTRLSIL.

In its sample, this clonotype was seen a few times. The V gene is TRBV9, the J gene TRBJ1-3, with a possible D match to TRBD1 (5 bases). Germline V lookup: CDR1 SGDLS, CDR2 YYNGEE. The CDR3 covers 14 residues. V was shortened by 3 bases and J by 4 bases, with 11 bases between the two germline ends. CDR3 DNA sequence: TGTGCCAGCAGCGAAAGGGGTAAAGGAAACACCATATATTTT. Protein: CASSERGKGNTIYF.

This clonotype occurred many times. CDR3 protein: CASSGGTQYF. The CDR3 DNA reads as TGTGCCTCTAGCGGCGGTACGCAGTATTTT. This chain connects TRBV24-1 to TRBJ2-3; 7 nucleotides align to TRBD2. This CDR3 spans 10 amino acids. Germline V gene sequence: CDR1 KGHDR, CDR2 SFDVKD. V shed 12 bases and J 8 bases; nucleotides not matched to a gene: 4.

The rearrangement uses TRBV27 and TRBJ2-1; 8 bases are shared with TRBD2. The CDR3 sequence is 14 residues long. V shed 6 bases, J shed 9 bases, and the junction held 10 bases outside the gene matches. Germline V lookup: CDR1 MNHEY, CDR2 SMNVEV (reference sequence). The CDR3 nucleotides read TGTGCCAGCAGATACCGAGCGGGAGTTTTTGAGCAGTTCTTC. Its protein is CASRYRAGVFEQFF.

This clonotype was observed a handful of times. This rearrangement joins TRBV20-1 to TRBJ1-1; D might be TRBD1 (5 bases). Germline V gene sequence: CDR1 DFQATT, CDR2 SNEGSKA (reference sequence). CDR3 length equals 12 residues. Trimming stripped 6 bases from V and 3 bases from J, with 11 bases between. The CDR3 reads CSARRGDTEAFF. CDR3 bases: TGCAGTGCCCGCCGAGGGGACACTGAAGCTTTCTTT.

The chain recombines TRBV28 with TRBJ2-1; 12 nucleotides align to TRBD2. The V gene's germline CDR1 is MDHEN and CDR2 SYDVKM. The length of the CDR3 is 14 residues. V shed 6 bases and J 6 bases; nucleotides not matched to a gene: 3. CDR3: CASRTSGSINEQFF. As DNA, the CDR3 is TGTGCCAGCAGGACTAGCGGGAGTATCAATGAGCAGTTCTTC.

The CDR3 DNA reads as TGTGCCACTGGGGGGGAGCAGTACTTC. This codes for CATGGEQYF. This chain links TRBV6-1 with TRBJ2-7; a weak D match, TRBD2 (6 bases). The CDR3 sequence is 9 residues long. V was shortened by 10 bases and J by 7 bases, with 8 bases between the two germline ends. Per the germline V gene, CDR1 is MNHNS and CDR2 is SASEGT.

This chain joins TRBV28 and TRBJ1-1; TRBD1 matches at 10 bases. The germline V gene has CDR1 MDHEN and CDR2 SYDVKM. The J segment lost 10 bases and the V segment lost 6 bases, leaving 14 bases of the junction unmatched. This CDR3 contains 15 residues. The CDR3 region has the DNA TGTGCCAGCAGCCCTCGGACAGGGGGGCCCATAGGAGCTTTCTTT. This encodes CASSPRTGGPIGAFF.